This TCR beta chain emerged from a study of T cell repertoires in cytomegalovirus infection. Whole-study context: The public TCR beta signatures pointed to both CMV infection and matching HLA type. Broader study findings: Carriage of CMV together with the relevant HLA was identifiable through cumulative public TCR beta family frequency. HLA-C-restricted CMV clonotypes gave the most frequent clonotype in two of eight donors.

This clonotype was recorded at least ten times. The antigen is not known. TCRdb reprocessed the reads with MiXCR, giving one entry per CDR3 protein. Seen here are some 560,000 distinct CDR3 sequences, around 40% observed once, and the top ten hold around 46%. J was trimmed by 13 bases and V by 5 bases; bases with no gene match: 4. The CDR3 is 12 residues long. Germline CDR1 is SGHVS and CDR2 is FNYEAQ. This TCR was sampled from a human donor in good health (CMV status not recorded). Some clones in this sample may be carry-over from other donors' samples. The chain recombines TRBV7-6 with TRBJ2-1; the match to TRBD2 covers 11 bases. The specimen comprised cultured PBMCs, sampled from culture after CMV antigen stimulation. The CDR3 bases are TGTGCCAGCAGCCAGACTAGCGGGGCCCAGTTCTTC. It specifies CASSQTSGAQFF.